The 22 T cell receptor beta chains reported below all come from one sample, sequenced in a study of PD-1 blockade in classical Hodgkin lymphoma (dated by TCRdb to about 2020). Receptor amplification or capture employed the immunoSEQ multiplex PCR assay. Drawn from immuneACCESS, this table holds only the in-frame rearrangements with V and J called that TCRdb kept. Clones are partly lost; checked studies trace under half to an unresolved V gene and leave the rest unexplained. In all, the sample holds about 36,000 clones, and 69% of those were seen once. Together, the top ten hold roughly 13% of the sample. In light of the paper, this sample's time point label describes: cycle 2 day 1 (C2D1) of nivolumab. Every trial patient had relapsed following autologous stem cell transplantation, and prior brentuximab vedotin exposure was what differed among cohorts A, B and C. The source material was peripheral blood mononuclear cells (PBMCs), sampled before the second cycle of nivolumab. The receptors originated from a human donor with classical Hodgkin lymphoma.

The CDR3 loop reads CASSLVGTNSYEQYF. For the CDR3, the DNA is TGCGCCAGCAGCTTGGTAGGGACTAACTCCTACGAGCAGTACTTC. The chain uses TRBV5-1 and TRBJ2-7; 7 nucleotides line up with TRBD2. The CDR3 extends over 15 amino acids. The germline V gene has CDR1 SGHRS and CDR2 YFSETQ. The J segment lost 0 bases and the V segment lost 0 bases, leaving 3 bases of the junction unmatched.

The chain couples TRBV5-6 to TRBJ2-5; 11 bases align to TRBD1. With V trimmed by 2 bases and J by 4 bases, 4 bases remained unmatched. Per germline, CDR1 SGHDT and CDR2 YYEEEE. There are 15 residues in the CDR3. The CDR3 loop is CASSLRTGGRETQYF. CDR3 bases: TGTGCCAGCAGCTTAAGGACAGGGGGCCGAGAGACCCAGTACTTC. Full variable domain (rest looked up from reference TRBV5-6 and TRBJ2-5): DAGVTQSPTHLIKTRGQQVTLRCSPKSGHDTVSWYQQALGQGPQFIFQYYEEEERQRGNFPDRFSGHQFPNYSSELNVNALLLGDSALYLCASSLRTGGRETQYFGPGTRLLVL.

This rearrangement joins TRBV19 to TRBJ2-6, with D uncertain. Germline-derived CDR1 and CDR2 are LNHDA and SQIVND (reference sequence). V shed 10 bases and J shed 0 bases, with 7 bases lying between them. CDR3 length equals 13 residues. For the CDR3, the DNA is TGTGCCACCCGCCTCTCTGGGGCCAACGTCCTGACTTTC. It specifies CATRLSGANVLTF. Drawing the rest from reference TRBV19 and TRBJ2-6, the complete variable domain is DGGITQSPKYLFRKEGQNVTLSCEQNLNHDAMYWYRQDPGQGLRLIYYSQIVNDFQKGDIAEGYSVSREKKESFPLTVTSAQKNPTAFYLCATRLSGANVLTFGAGSRLTVL.

The rearrangement uses TRBV28 and TRBJ1-2; D perhaps matches TRBD1 (6 bases). Trimming left V 4 bases short and J 3 bases short, with 15 bases between. The germline CDR1 and CDR2 sequences are MDHEN and SYDVKM. The CDR3 spans 15 residues. CDR3 amino acids: CASSSPQGTHYGYTF. The CDR3 DNA reads TGTGCCAGCAGTTCTCCACAGGGTACTCACTATGGCTACACCTTC.

The chain joins TRBV6-4 to TRBJ2-2, with D hard to call. V was pared by 6 bases and J by 4 bases, with 12 bases between. The CDR3 is made up of 14 amino acids. Germline assignment: CDR1 MRHNA and CDR2 SNTAGT. The CDR3 here is CASSLEPVTGELFF. The CDR3 DNA follows: TGTGCCAGCAGCCTGGAGCCGGTCACCGGGGAGCTGTTTTTT.

The V and J genes are TRBV10-3 and TRBJ2-3, with 7 bases identical to TRBD1. The CDR3 is 13 amino acids. CDR1 is ENHRY, CDR2 SYGVKD, per germline. V lost 10 bases and J lost 3; bases outside the gene matches: 7. The CDR3 DNA follows: TGTGCCAATCGGGACAGTGCAACAGATACGCAGTATTTT. Amino acid sequence: CANRDSATDTQYF.

This chain uses TRBV29-1 with TRBJ2-1; TRBD2 aligns across 8 bases. Germline CDR1 and CDR2: SQVTM and ANQGSEA. Germline trimming cut 3 bases from V and 2 bases from J; bases unmatched to any gene: 6. The CDR3 totals 15 residues. The CDR3 here is CSVDRGGPPYNEQFF. The CDR3 nucleotides are TGCAGCGTTGATCGCGGGGGGCCCCCCTACAATGAGCAGTTCTTC.

The V gene is TRBV5-1, the J gene TRBJ2-1; TRBD2 aligns across 11 bases. Germline assignment: CDR1 SGHRS and CDR2 YFSETQ. V trimming: 0 bases; J trimming: 6 bases; junction bases outside the gene matches: 2. There are 15 residues in the CDR3. This chain's CDR3 is CASSLVTSGGNEQFF. The DNA for the CDR3 is TGCGCCAGCAGCTTGGTTACTAGCGGGGGCAATGAGCAGTTCTTC.

This clone was counted a single time. The V gene is TRBV4-3, the J gene TRBJ2-1, with 10 positions matching TRBD2. Germline CDR1 and CDR2: LGHNA and YSLEER. With 4 bases clipped from V and 7 bases from J, the junction kept 10 bases outside the gene matches. This CDR3 has 16 residues. For the CDR3, the DNA is TGCGCCAGCAGCCGCCAACCCCAACTAGCGGGGAATGAGCAGTTCTTC. It codes for CASSRQPQLAGNEQFF.

A single count supports this clone. The rearrangement uses TRBV5-1 and TRBJ1-5, with D unclear. The CDR3 runs 15 residues. V was trimmed by 2 bases and J by 1 base, leaving 10 bases between them. Germline V gene data show CDR1 as SGHRS and CDR2 as YFSETQ. CDR3: CASSFEGMSNQPQHF. The CDR3 DNA sequence: TGCGCCAGCAGCTTCGAGGGAATGAGCAATCAGCCCCAGCATTTT.

The chain carries TRBV15 and TRBJ2-3, with 7 bases that match TRBD1. From germline, CDR1 is LNHNV and CDR2 YYDKDF (reference sequence). Germline trimming cut 3 bases from V and 0 bases from J; bases unmatched to any gene: 6. This CDR3 has 16 residues. The CDR3 loop reads CATSRDGTASTDTQYF. Here the CDR3 DNA reads TGTGCCACCAGCAGGGACGGGACAGCTAGCACAGATACGCAGTATTTT.

This rearrangement joins TRBV6-6 to TRBJ2-1; perhaps TRBD2 as D (6 bases). Deletions cut 4 bases from V and 2 bases from J, with 12 bases between. This CDR3 has 15 amino acids. Germline CDR1 reads MNHNY; CDR2 reads SVGAGI (reference sequence). The CDR3 coding sequence is TGTGCCAGCAGTTGGGCAGGCGGGACCTACAATGAGCAGTTCTTC. This encodes CASSWAGGTYNEQFF.

This clone showed up just a few times. The rearrangement links TRBV5-4 to TRBJ2-3; 9 bases fit TRBD2. The CDR3 is made up of 16 amino acids. With V trimmed by 2 bases and J by 0 bases, 4 bases remained unmatched. CDR1 SGHNT and CDR2 YYREEE come from the germline V gene (reference sequence). Written as DNA, the CDR3 is TGTGCCAGCAGCTTATACACTAGCGGGAGCACAGATACGCAGTATTTT. Protein product: CASSLYTSGSTDTQYF.

J is TRBJ1-5 and V is TRBV5-1; 9 bases are shared with TRBD1. The CDR3 has 14 amino acids. CDR1 is SGHRS, CDR2 YFSETQ, per germline. V lost 1 base and J lost 6; bases outside the gene matches: 2. In nucleotides, the CDR3 is TGCGCCAGCAGCTTGACAGGGGGCCGTCAGCCCCAGCATTTT. Its protein is CASSLTGGRQPQHF.

This chain joins TRBV5-1 and TRBJ2-6; D is unclear. The CDR3 length is 18 residues. CDR1 SGHRS and CDR2 YFSETQ come from the germline V gene. V lost 2 bases and J lost 0, with 15 bases in between. The CDR3 spells CASSLLVTRFSGANVLTF. The CDR3 DNA reads as TGCGCCAGCAGCTTATTGGTGACAAGATTCTCTGGGGCCAACGTCCTGACTTTC.

This clone came up a few times. The chain recombines TRBV2 with TRBJ1-5; 10 bases agree with TRBD1. V dropped 4 bases and J dropped 4; count of bases not matched to a gene: 4. CDR3 length: 15 residues. From germline, CDR1 is SNHLY and CDR2 FYNNEI. CDR3 coding DNA: TGTGCCAGCAGTGGACAGGGGGCTCGTAATCAGCCCCAGCATTTT. It encodes CASSGQGARNQPQHF.

The rearrangement joins TRBV5-5 to TRBJ2-7, with D unclear. Germline assignment: CDR1 SGHKS and CDR2 YYEKEE (reference sequence). V was clipped by 1 base and J by 3 bases, with 2 bases between them. There are 11 residues in the CDR3. CDR3: CASSLYYEQYF. CDR3 DNA: TGTGCCAGCAGCTTGTACTACGAGCAGTACTTC.

This clone has only one observation. The chain uses TRBV11-2 and TRBJ2-7, with 8 bases identical to TRBD2. Germline CDR1 reads SGHAT; CDR2 reads FQNNGV. This CDR3 spans 16 amino acids. Germline trimming cut 1 base from V and 1 base from J; bases unmatched to any gene: 6. The CDR3 loop is CASSLVWRGVSYEQYF. In DNA form, the CDR3 reads TGTGCCAGCAGCTTAGTCTGGCGGGGGGTATCCTACGAGCAGTACTTC.

This clone has a handful of counts. The chain employs TRBV9 and TRBJ1-5; D is ambiguous. V was clipped by 3 bases and J by 2 bases, with 12 bases between them. This CDR3 is 15 amino acids long. CDR1 SGDLS and CDR2 YYNGEE come from the germline V gene. CDR3: CASSDGVSGNQPQHF. CDR3 bases: TGTGCCAGCAGCGACGGGGTTTCGGGCAATCAGCCCCAGCATTTT.

The chain has TRBV11-1 and TRBJ1-3; no reliable D call. The CDR3 spans 15 residues. Between the trimmed V and J ends, which lost 5 bases and 2 bases, there was a span of 13 bases. Germline lookup yields CDR1 SGHAT and CDR2 FQDESV (reference sequence). The CDR3 sequence: CASSPADGPGNTIYF. CDR3 coding DNA: TGTGCCAGCAGCCCGGCGGATGGCCCTGGAAACACCATATATTTT. Supplemented by reference TRBV11-1 and TRBJ1-3, the full variable domain reads EAEVAQSPRYKITEKSQAVAFWCDPISGHATLYWYRQILGQGPELLVQFQDESVVDDSQLPKDRFSAERLKGVDSTLKIQPAELGDSAMYLCASSPADGPGNTIYFGEGSWLTVV.

In this sample, this clone turned up a few times. The rearrangement joins TRBV5-1 to TRBJ1-1, with D perhaps matching TRBD1 (5 bases). The CDR3 has 14 amino acids. The V end lost 4 bases, the J end lost 1 base, and 11 bases lay between the germline ends. The germline gives CDR1 SGHRS, CDR2 YFSETQ. CDR3 in DNA: TGCGCCAGCAGCACACAGGCTGAGAACACTGAAGCTTTCTTT. This sequence encodes CASSTQAENTEAFF.

The chain has TRBV7-9 and TRBJ2-7; 10 positions match TRBD1. From germline, CDR1 is SEHNR and CDR2 FQNEAQ (reference sequence). V shed 4 bases, J shed 3 bases, and the junction held 3 bases outside the gene matches. This CDR3 spans 14 amino acids. The CDR3 loop reads CASSSGTGDYEQYF. In DNA form, the CDR3 reads TGTGCCAGCAGCTCCGGGACAGGGGACTACGAGCAGTACTTC.